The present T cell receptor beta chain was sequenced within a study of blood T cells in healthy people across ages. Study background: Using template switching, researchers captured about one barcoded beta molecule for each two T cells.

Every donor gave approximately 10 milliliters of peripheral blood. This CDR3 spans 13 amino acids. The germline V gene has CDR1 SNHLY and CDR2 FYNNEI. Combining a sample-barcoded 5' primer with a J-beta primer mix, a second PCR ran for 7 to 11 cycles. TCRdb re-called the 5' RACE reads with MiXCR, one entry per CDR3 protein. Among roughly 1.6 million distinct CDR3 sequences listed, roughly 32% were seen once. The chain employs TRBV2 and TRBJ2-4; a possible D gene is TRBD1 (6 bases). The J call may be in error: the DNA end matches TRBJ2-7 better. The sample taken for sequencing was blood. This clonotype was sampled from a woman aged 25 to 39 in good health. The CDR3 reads CASNSGVGDEQYF. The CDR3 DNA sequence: TGTGCCAGCAACTCAGGGGTTGGGGACGAGCAGTACTTC.